Listed below are T cell receptor beta chains from one sample, sequenced in a study of Ad26.COV2.S vaccination and SARS-CoV-2 variants. Profiled with immunoSEQ multiplex PCR; TCRdb holds only in-frame clones, not every one. The sample consists of hundreds of thousands of clones, about 89% of them appearing once. Sample: peripheral blood, taken in a trial of Ad26.COV2.S vaccine versus placebo. Receptor source: a person aged 18-60 years who received the Ad26.COV2.S COVID-19 vaccine or a placebo. The CDR3 runs from the conserved cysteine through the conserved F or W. The D gene is left open where the match is weak. Rows may omit the clone size; those that give it use once, few, many or a size class.

.	.	TRBV25-1	TRBJ1-2	TGTGCCAGCAGTGATTTGTGGTCGGGCTACACCTTC	CASSDLWSGYTF
.	.	TRBV5-4	TRBJ1-1	TGTGCCAGCAGCTTGGGAGGGACGGTGAACACTGAAGCTTTCTTT	CASSLGGTVNTEAFF
.	.	TRBV5-6	TRBJ1-3	TGTGCCAGCAGTTCCCTGACGGGTTTCTCTGGAAACACCATATATTTT	CASSSLTGFSGNTIYF
.	once	TRBV12-3/TRBV12-4	TRBJ1-5	TGTGCCAGCAGTTTCGGCGAGAAGCAGCCCCAGCATTTT	CASSFGEKQPQHF
.	.	TRBV19	TRBJ2-7	TGTGCCAGTAGTATTAACTCCGGGACAAGCTACGAGCAGTACTTC	CASSINSGTSYEQYF
TRBD1	.	TRBV4-2	TRBJ2-3	TGTGCCAGCAGCCAAGAGGAACAGGGGACAGATACGCAGTATTTT	CASSQEEQGTDTQYF
.	.	TRBV30	TRBJ2-7	TGTGCCTGGAGTAATGTGGAGCAGTACTTC	CAWSNVEQYF
.	.	TRBV19	TRBJ1-2	TGTGCCAGTAGTGTCGGGGGAGTAACTAACTATGGCTACACCTTC	CASSVGGVTNYGYTF
.	.	TRBV24-1	TRBJ2-3	TGTGCCACCAGTGACTCTAGGACAGATACGCAGTATTTT	CATSDSRTDTQYF
.	.	TRBV7-2	TRBJ1-1	TGTGCCAGCAGCCCTCCCTACACTGAAGCTTTCTTT	CASSPPYTEAFF
.	.	TRBV18	TRBJ1-1	TGTGCCAGCTCACCACCGGGTGGCGATAACACTGAAGCTTTCTTT	CASSPPGGDNTEAFF
TRBD2	.	TRBV27	TRBJ2-3	TGTGCCAGCAGCGATACCGGGACTAGCGGACGAAATACGCAGTATTTT	CASSDTGTSGRNTQYF
.	few	TRBV25-1	TRBJ1-2	TGTGCCAGCAGTGAATCGGGGGGGCTAGGTGGCTACACCTTC	CASSESGGLGGYTF
.	.	TRBV5-1	TRBJ2-7	TGCGCCAGCAGCTTCGAGGGGTCCTACGAGCAGTACTTC	CASSFEGSYEQYF
TRBD1	.	TRBV11-2	TRBJ2-3	TGTGCCAGCAGCTCCACTCTTCAGGGGGGCACAGATACGCAGTATTTT	CASSSTLQGGTDTQYF
TRBD1	.	TRBV6-1	TRBJ2-2	TGTGCCAGCAGTGAATACCCGGGACAGGGGACCGGGGAGCTGTTTTTT	CASSEYPGQGTGELFF
TRBD1	.	TRBV19	TRBJ2-1	TGTGCCAGTAGCCCCGGACAGGGCGCCCCGTGGGACAATGAGCAGTTCTTC	CASSPGQGAPWDNEQFF
.	.	TRBV19	TRBJ1-1	TGTGCCAGTAGTATAGAATCCTTGGGTGCTGAAGCTTTCTTT	CASSIESLGAEAFF
.	.	TRBV7-9	TRBJ1-2	TGTGCCAGCAGCCCCCGAGGATGGGGCTACACCTTC	CASSPRGWGYTF
.	few	TRBV5-1	TRBJ2-7	TGCGCCAGCAGCTTATCCCTAGGGGTTACCTACGAGCAGTACTTC	CASSLSLGVTYEQYF
TRBD1	.	TRBV5-1	TRBJ2-7	TGCGCCAGCAGCTTGAGGACAGGGATCGACGAGCAGTACTTC	CASSLRTGIDEQYF
.	.	TRBV15	TRBJ1-3	TGTGCCACCAGCCAGATCATGGGAAACACCATATATTTT	CATSQIMGNTIYF
TRBD1	.	TRBV7-9	TRBJ1-6	TGTGCCAGCAGCATAGAGCTCAGGGGGAATTCACCCCTCCACTTT	CASSIELRGNSPLHF
.	.	TRBV2	TRBJ1-1	TGTGCCAGCAGTGAACACAGGGAACGGACTGAAGCTTTCTTT	CASSEHRERTEAFF
.	.	TRBV24-1	TRBJ2-2	TGTGCCACCAGTGGGGGAATATCAGCGAACACCGGGGAGCTGTTTTTT	CATSGGISANTGELFF
.	.	TRBV2	TRBJ1-2	TGTGCCAGCAGTGTTGGCAGGGGCGACTATGGCTACACCTTC	CASSVGRGDYGYTF
.	.	TRBV19	TRBJ1-2	TGTGCCAGTAGCACGGCCAGCCGCTATGGCTACACCTTC	CASSTASRYGYTF
TRBD1	.	TRBV30	TRBJ2-7	TGTGCCTGGAGTCCAAAGCGGACAGGGATTATCTACGAGCAGTACTTC	CAWSPKRTGIIYEQYF
.	.	TRBV6-5	TRBJ1-3	TGTGCCAGCAGCCTCAGGGAGGGATCTGGAAACACCATATATTTT	CASSLREGSGNTIYF
.	.	TRBV18	TRBJ2-1	TGTGCCAGCTCACCACCGACTGTTAGCTCCTACAATGAGCAGTTCTTC	CASSPPTVSSYNEQFF
.	.	TRBV7-2	TRBJ1-2	TGTGCCAGCAGCTTAATTCGGACGGCCGGGGGTGGCTACACCTTC	CASSLIRTAGGGYTF
.	.	TRBV20-1	TRBJ2-1	TGCAGTGCCCCCCGGAGGACTACGCAGTTCTTC	CSAPRRTTQFF
.	few	TRBV19	TRBJ2-7	TGTGCCAGTAGTATATCCGGTTCGGGGGTCGAGCAGTACTTC	CASSISGSGVEQYF
.	.	TRBV9	TRBJ2-5	TGTGCCAGCAGCTCATGGACAGACTTAGAGACCCAGTACTTC	CASSSWTDLETQYF
.	.	TRBV18	TRBJ2-1	TGTGCCAGCTCACCGGGAGTTAACTACAATGAGCAGTTCTTC	CASSPGVNYNEQFF
.	.	TRBV5-6	TRBJ2-3	TGTGCCAGCAGTTTCGGATTTACAGATACGCAGTATTTT	CASSFGFTDTQYF
TRBD2	once	TRBV5-1	TRBJ2-1	TGCGCCAGCAGCGCGCTAGCGGGCAGCTCCTACAATGAGCAGTTCTTC	CASSALAGSSYNEQFF
.	.	TRBV12-5	TRBJ2-7	TGTGCTAGCGGAAGGGGGGGTGACTTC	CASGRGGDF
TRBD2	.	TRBV19	TRBJ2-2	TGTGCCAGTAGTACGGGGGGTTCGCATGGATACACCGGGGAGCTGTTTTTT	CASSTGGSHGYTGELFF
.	.	TRBV28	TRBJ2-3	TGTGCCAGCAGTCGACAGGACCGCACAGATACGCAGTATTTT	CASSRQDRTDTQYF
.	.	TRBV7-2	TRBJ2-7	TGTGCCAGCAGCTTAGGTCAGAACTCCTACGAGCAGTACTTC	CASSLGQNSYEQYF
.	.	TRBV7-8	TRBJ2-1	TGTGCCAGCAGCTTATGGGAGACCAATGAGCAGTTCTTC	CASSLWETNEQFF
.	.	TRBV10-1	TRBJ1-5	TGCGCCAGCAGTGTTATTACTCAGCCCCAGCATTTT	CASSVITQPQHF
.	.	TRBV3-1/TRBV3-2	TRBJ2-7	TGTGCCAGCAGCCGGGGATACGAGCAGTACTTC	CASSRGYEQYF
.	.	TRBV9	TRBJ2-4	TGTGCCAGCAGCCCCACCGAAGCCGGGACCAAGGGGAACATTCAGTACTTC	CASSPTEAGTKGNIQYF
.	.	TRBV2	TRBJ1-5	TGTGCCAGCAGTTGGACAGTCAATCAGCCCCAGCATTTT	CASSWTVNQPQHF
TRBD1	.	TRBV10-3	TRBJ1-2	TGTGCCATCAGGGGACAGCTTGAAGGGGGCTACACCTTC	CAIRGQLEGGYTF
TRBD1	.	TRBV5-6	TRBJ2-5	TGTGCCAGCAGCAAATACGGGACAGCAGAGACCCAGTACTTC	CASSKYGTAETQYF
.	.	TRBV4-3	TRBJ2-7	TGCGCCAGCAGCCAAGGAACCCCTCTGACAGACACGGATCGGAAGCAGTACTTC	CASSQGTPLTDTDRKQYF
.	.	TRBV3-1/TRBV3-2	TRBJ2-1	TGTGCCAGCAGCCAAGATCTAGGACAGCGACGACACAATGAGCAGTTCTTC	CASSQDLGQRRHNEQFF
.	.	TRBV2	TRBJ2-7	TGTGCCAGCAGGGCGGGACTCCTAAGCTCCTACGAGCAGTACTTC	CASRAGLLSSYEQYF
TRBD2	.	TRBV25-1	TRBJ2-5	TGTGCCAGCAGTGATTCCGGCCGAGCGGGAGAATTACAAGAGACCCAGTACTTC	CASSDSGRAGELQETQYF
.	.	TRBV4-2	TRBJ2-7	TGTGCCAGCAGCCAAGATAGGGTGAGCGGGTTCTCCTACGAGCAGTACTTC	CASSQDRVSGFSYEQYF
.	.	TRBV6-5	TRBJ2-7	TGTGCCAGCAGTCTGACAGTCGAGGGCTTGAGGGAGCAGTACTTC	CASSLTVEGLREQYF
.	.	TRBV5-3	TRBJ1-1	TGTGCCAGAAGCTTTCAAGTCTCGGTGAGCACTGAAGCTTTCTTT	CARSFQVSVSTEAFF
TRBD1	few	TRBV5-1	TRBJ2-7	TGCGCCAGCAGCCCCGGGACAGCCTCCTACGAGCAGTACTTC	CASSPGTASYEQYF
.	.	TRBV23-1	TRBJ2-1	TGCGCCAGCAGGGGAAAGGATGAGCAGTTCTTC	CASRGKDEQFF
.	.	TRBV30	TRBJ1-4	TGTGCCTGGAGTGTCAGATCAACTAATGAAAAACTGTTTTTT	CAWSVRSTNEKLFF
TRBD2	.	TRBV7-2	TRBJ2-5	TGTGCCAGCAGCCCTTTTACTAGCGGAGGGAAAGAGACCCAGTACTTC	CASSPFTSGGKETQYF